Below are 17 T cell receptor beta chains sequenced from a single sample in a study of T-cell reconstitution after alpha-beta-depleted transplantation in children listed by TCRdb under 2016. The library was prepared using PCR. Reads for this sample came from an Illumina HiSeq 2500. To normalize quantification of the TCRbeta repertoire, the TCR libraries were built with molecular barcoding that relied on unique molecular identifiers. TCRdb reprocessing: public reads trimmed at Q25 with fastp, clones called with MiXCR, in-frame beta chains kept. Merged by CDR3 protein, the rows form single entries marked with the most common genes and DNA. The sample table lists over 550,000 distinct CDR3 sequences, approximately 10% of them with a count of one. Roughly 4% of the sample is in the top ten clones. The material sequenced was PBMCs from the stem cell graft donor, taken from the stem cell graft. These receptors originate from a human donor who donated a stem cell graft to a child with acute myeloid leukemia.

The chain has TRBV20-1 and TRBJ2-2; maybe TRBD2 (5 bases). Trimming stripped 6 bases from V and 6 bases from J, with 17 bases between. The CDR3 has 14 residues. The V gene's germline CDR1 is DFQATT and CDR2 SNEGSKA (reference sequence). CDR3 residues: CSAPSGRRSGELFF. CDR3 DNA sequence: TGCAGTGCGCCGAGCGGACGGCGGTCCGGGGAGCTGTTTTTT.

This clonotype was found a few times. V and J are TRBV20-1 and TRBJ2-3; TRBD2 matches at 8 bases. The CDR3 totals 17 residues. Germline-derived CDR1 and CDR2 are DFQATT and SNEGSKA (reference sequence). The trim removed 1 base at V and 1 base at J, leaving 10 bases unmatched. CDR3 in DNA: TGCAGTGCTAGAGGTGTAGCGGGGAGTGGGGGCACAGATACGCAGTATTTT. Translated: CSARGVAGSGGTDTQYF.

The chain has TRBV7-6 and TRBJ2-1, with D possibly matching TRBD2 (6 bases). The CDR3 is 15 residues long. V lost 8 bases and J 0 bases, leaving 14 bases between the germline ends. Looked up from germline, CDR1 is SGHVS and CDR2 is FNYEAQ. The CDR3 sequence is CASGETGSSYNEQFF. The CDR3 nucleotides are TGTGCCAGCGGGGAAACCGGGAGCTCCTACAATGAGCAGTTCTTC. The full variable domain, its missing parts supplied by reference TRBV7-6 and TRBJ2-1, is GAGVSQSPRYKVTKRGQDVALRCDPISGHVSLYWYRQALGQGPEFLTYFNYEAQQDKSGLPNDRFSAERPEGSISTLTIQRTEQRDSAMYRCASGETGSSYNEQFFGPGTRLTVL.

J is TRBJ2-1 and V is TRBV10-3, with 11 positions matching TRBD2. V shed 10 bases and J 5 bases; nucleotides not matched to a gene: 10. The length of the CDR3 is 15 residues. Looked up from germline, CDR1 is ENHRY and CDR2 is SYGVKD. The CDR3 coding sequence is TGTGCCACCAGCTCCGGGACTAGCGGAAACAATGAGCAGTTCTTC. The encoded protein is CATSSGTSGNNEQFF.

This clonotype was seen more than once but under ten times. This chain connects TRBV5-1 to TRBJ2-7; D ambiguous. This CDR3 has 14 residues. The V end lost 2 bases, the J end lost 4 bases, and 13 bases lay between the germline ends. The germline gives CDR1 SGHRS, CDR2 YFSETQ. The CDR3 is CASSFGGVGYEQYF. CDR3 nucleotide sequence: TGCGCCAGCAGCTTCGGCGGAGTGGGATACGAGCAGTACTTC.

This clonotype was seen many times. The genes are TRBV20-1 and TRBJ2-3, with a weak D call TRBD2 (6 bases). The CDR3 totals 12 residues. Deletions cut 3 bases from V and 6 bases from J, with 10 bases between. The germline V gene encodes CDR1 DFQATT and CDR2 SNEGSKA (reference sequence). The CDR3 reads CSASGSGDTQYF. The CDR3 region has the DNA TGCAGTGCTAGCGGGAGTGGGGATACGCAGTATTTT.

This clonotype occurred many times. CDR3 sequence reads: CASSQDWEETQYF. The CDR3 nucleotides are TGCGCCAGCAGCCAAGATTGGGAAGAGACCCAGTACTTC. The chain joins TRBV4-3 to TRBJ2-5; D gene ambiguous. Germline V CDR1 and CDR2: LGHNA, YSLEER. V lost 0 bases to trimming and J lost 3 bases, with 5 bases between them. The length of the CDR3 is 13 residues.

This clonotype has at least ten counts. V gene TRBV6-4 combines with J gene TRBJ2-1, with TRBD2 identical over 10 bases. The CDR3 is made up of 15 amino acids. V dropped 3 bases and J dropped 4; count of bases not matched to a gene: 3. The germline V gene encodes CDR1 MRHNA and CDR2 SNTAGT. The CDR3 loop is CASSEGTSVYNEQFF. CDR3 sequence (DNA): TGTGCCAGCAGTGAGGGGACTAGCGTGTACAATGAGCAGTTCTTC.

This clonotype has a handful of counts. The CDR3 sequence: CASSASGYGYTF. CDR3 nucleotide sequence: TGTGCCAGCAGTGCCTCCGGCTATGGCTACACCTTC. The chain links TRBV6-5 to TRBJ1-2; no reliable D call. V was clipped by 5 bases and J by 4 bases, with 8 bases between them. This CDR3 has 12 residues. Germline-derived CDR1 and CDR2 are MNHEY and SVGAGI.

V gene TRBV7-8 combines with J gene TRBJ2-7, with 7 bases matching TRBD2. This CDR3 is 14 amino acids long. Germline CDR1 and CDR2: SGHVS and FQNEAQ. The J segment lost 5 bases and the V segment lost 1 base, leaving 5 bases of the junction unmatched. CDR3 residues: CASSLGGGVNEQYF. The CDR3 DNA reads as TGTGCCAGCAGCTTAGGGGGAGGGGTCAACGAGCAGTACTTC.

As concerns this clonotype: Likely a read error: the CDR3 ends without its conserved phenylalanine or tryptophan. The limits of the CDR3 on the DNA are not certain, so only TCRdb's listed CDR3 is given. The chain carries TRBV28 and TRBJ2-5; TRBD1, the D gene given by the table, was not confirmed from the DNA. The CDR3 extends over 14 residues, inclusive of both ends. The germline gives CDR1 MDHEN, CDR2 SYDVKM. This CDR3 is CASSFSLCRTRDLL.

This sequence joins TRBV20-1 and TRBJ2-5; D is possibly TRBD2 (6 bases). There are 14 residues in the CDR3. Germline CDR1 and CDR2: DFQATT and SNEGSKA (reference sequence). The ends were cut back, 1 base at V and 6 bases at J, with 15 bases in the middle. For the CDR3, the DNA is TGCAGTGCTAGAGTCGGAGGGACGGTAAAGACCCAGTACTTC. It specifies CSARVGGTVKTQYF.

There are a few counts of this clonotype. This chain joins TRBV29-1 and TRBJ2-5; 10 bases map to TRBD1. The V segment lost 2 bases and the J segment 5 bases; nucleotides outside the gene matches: 2. Per the germline V gene, CDR1 is SQVTM and CDR2 is ANQGSEA. CDR3 length: 13 amino acids. The CDR3, as DNA: TGCAGCGTTGAACCGGGACAGGGGGAGACCCAGTACTTC. Encoded protein: CSVEPGQGETQYF.

The sample holds many counts of this clonotype. The V and J genes are TRBV5-1 and TRBJ2-7; D perhaps matches TRBD1 (5 bases). The germline CDR1 and CDR2 sequences are SGHRS and YFSETQ. This CDR3 is built from 13 residues. Trimming pared 4 bases from V and 1 base from J, leaving 9 bases between. CDR3 region: CASSPDRSYEQYF. The CDR3 DNA reads as TGCGCCAGCAGCCCCGACAGATCCTACGAGCAGTACTTC.

CDR3: CAICSRSLLAGSSYEQYF. The CDR3 DNA reads as TGTGCCATCTGTTCCCGGTCTCTACTAGCGGGGAGTTCCTACGAGCAGTACTTC. V and J are TRBV12-3 or TRBV12-4 and TRBJ2-7; TRBD2 aligns across 10 bases. The V segment lost 10 bases and the J segment 1 base; nucleotides outside the gene matches: 19. The CDR3 sequence is 18 residues long.

This clonotype was seen more than once but under ten times. The V gene is TRBV20-1, the J gene TRBJ1-4; 8 positions match TRBD1. Looked up from germline, CDR1 is DFQATT and CDR2 is SNEGSKA (reference sequence). This CDR3 has 14 amino acids. V was pared by 0 bases and J by 7 bases, with 4 bases of the junction left unmatched. In DNA, the CDR3 is TGCAGTGCTAGAGATCGGACAGGGTCTGAAAAACTGTTTTTT. Translated, it gives CSARDRTGSEKLFF.

V usage is TRBV5-1 and J usage is TRBJ2-4; TRBD2 matches 12 bases. There are 18 residues in the CDR3. Unmatched junction bases numbered 11, after V lost 4 bases and J lost 3 bases. CDR1 and CDR2 (germline): SGHRS, YFSETQ. This chain's CDR3 is CASSPTSGRPGGKNIQYF. The CDR3 DNA sequence: TGCGCCAGCAGCCCAACTAGCGGGAGGCCCGGGGGCAAAAACATTCAGTACTTC.